This is a list of T cell receptor beta chains from one sample in a study of yellow fever vaccine responses in identical twins. From the RT-PCR reads, TCRdb called clonotypes with MiXCR, one entry per CDR3 protein. The data hold about 4,000 distinct CDR3 sequences, with about 90% observed a single time. The sample in question was T cells from blood (PBMCs), unsorted or a sorted subset (not recorded which), obtained before or after yellow fever vaccination (not recorded which). The receptors stem from a woman younger than 30 who received the yellow fever vaccine. Both conserved end residues are part of each CDR3. The D gene is left open where the match is weak. Not every row has a clone size; where given, it reads once, few, many or a size class.

clone_size: NA; v_call: TRBV18; j_call: TRBJ2-7; d_call: NA; cdr3_aa: CASSPYRDGSYEQYF; cdr3_nt: TGTGCCAGCTCACCCTACCGGGACGGATCCTACGAGCAGTACTTC
clone_size: NA; v_call: TRBV29-1; j_call: TRBJ1-1; d_call: NA; cdr3_aa: CSVETGFLTEAFF; cdr3_nt: TGCAGCGTTGAAACCGGGTTCCTCACTGAAGCTTTCTTT
clone_size: few; v_call: TRBV2; j_call: TRBJ2-3; d_call: NA; cdr3_aa: CASSAVQRRVGQYF; cdr3_nt: TGTGCCAGCAGTGCCGTACAACGGAGAGTAGGGCAGTATTTT
clone_size: NA; v_call: TRBV5-1; j_call: TRBJ2-3; d_call: NA; cdr3_aa: CASSLGQITDTQYF; cdr3_nt: TGCGCCAGCAGCTTGGGACAGATTACGGATACGCAGTATTTT
clone_size: NA; v_call: TRBV6-2/TRBV6-3; j_call: TRBJ1-2; d_call: NA; cdr3_aa: CASSYLGAYGYTF; cdr3_nt: TGTGCCAGCAGTTACTTGGGGGCCTATGGCTACACCTTC
clone_size: NA; v_call: TRBV5-1; j_call: TRBJ2-1; d_call: TRBD2; cdr3_aa: CASSLRTSGNEQFF; cdr3_nt: TGCGCCAGCAGCTTGCGAACTAGCGGAAATGAGCAGTTCTTC
clone_size: NA; v_call: TRBV29-1; j_call: TRBJ2-7; d_call: NA; cdr3_aa: CSVLGRGDEQYF; cdr3_nt: TGCAGCGTTCTTGGCAGGGGTGACGAGCAGTACTTC
clone_size: few; v_call: TRBV2; j_call: TRBJ2-3; d_call: NA; cdr3_aa: CASSERLRQTDTQYF; cdr3_nt: TGTGCCAGCAGTGAGCGCCTGAGACAGACAGATACGCAGTATTTT
clone_size: once; v_call: TRBV13; j_call: TRBJ2-2; d_call: NA; cdr3_aa: CASSGGGAGELFF; cdr3_nt: TGTGCCAGCAGCGGGGGCGGGGCCGGGGAGCTGTTTTTT
clone_size: NA; v_call: TRBV29-1; j_call: TRBJ2-1; d_call: NA; cdr3_aa: CSVSRFSYNEQFF; cdr3_nt: TGCAGCGTTAGTCGATTCTCCTACAATGAGCAGTTCTTC
clone_size: NA; v_call: TRBV20-1; j_call: TRBJ2-5; d_call: NA; cdr3_aa: CSATGAQETQYF; cdr3_nt: TGCAGTGCTACGGGGGCCCAAGAGACCCAGTACTTC
clone_size: NA; v_call: TRBV29-1; j_call: TRBJ2-7; d_call: NA; cdr3_aa: CSVEDRAGGYEQYF; cdr3_nt: TGCAGCGTTGAAGATCGGGCAGGGGGGTACGAGCAGTACTTC
clone_size: NA; v_call: TRBV30; j_call: TRBJ2-3; d_call: TRBD1; cdr3_aa: CAWTGGQGQQYF; cdr3_nt: TGTGCCTGGACAGGAGGACAGGGACAGCAGTATTTT
clone_size: NA; v_call: TRBV10-1; j_call: TRBJ2-7; d_call: TRBD1; cdr3_aa: CASSGSGTGDYEQYF; cdr3_nt: TGCGCCAGCAGTGGGTCCGGGACAGGGGACTACGAGCAGTACTTC
clone_size: NA; v_call: TRBV7-3; j_call: TRBJ2-7; d_call: NA; cdr3_aa: CASSLRGQSSYEQYF; cdr3_nt: TGTGCCAGCAGCTTAAGGGGCCAAAGCTCCTACGAGCAGTACTTC
clone_size: NA; v_call: TRBV6-1; j_call: TRBJ1-5; d_call: NA; cdr3_aa: CASSRTVSNNQPQHF; cdr3_nt: TGTGCCAGCAGCCGGACAGTCTCCAACAATCAGCCCCAGCATTTT
clone_size: NA; v_call: TRBV4-2; j_call: TRBJ2-1; d_call: NA; cdr3_aa: CASSPSSWGDEQFF; cdr3_nt: TGTGCCAGCAGCCCCAGTTCATGGGGCGATGAGCAGTTCTTC
clone_size: NA; v_call: TRBV7-6; j_call: TRBJ2-3; d_call: TRBD2; cdr3_aa: CASSLIAGGPWTDTQYF; cdr3_nt: TGTGCCAGCAGCTTAATAGCGGGGGGGCCTTGGACAGATACGCAGTATTTT
clone_size: NA; v_call: TRBV10-3; j_call: TRBJ1-2; d_call: NA; cdr3_aa: CAISESGGGADNYGYTF; cdr3_nt: TGTGCCATCAGTGAGTCTGGGGGAGGGGCCGACAACTATGGCTACACCTTC
clone_size: NA; v_call: TRBV7-9; j_call: TRBJ2-7; d_call: NA; cdr3_aa: CASSLGQIYEQYF; cdr3_nt: TGTGCCAGCAGCTTAGGCCAGATCTACGAGCAGTACTTC
clone_size: NA; v_call: TRBV18; j_call: TRBJ1-2; d_call: NA; cdr3_aa: CASSRSGNRDYGYTF; cdr3_nt: TGTGCCAGCTCCCGGTCAGGGAATCGGGACTATGGCTACACCTTC
clone_size: NA; v_call: TRBV29-1; j_call: TRBJ2-3; d_call: NA; cdr3_aa: CSAIIWSAIRDKAYF; cdr3_nt: TGCAGCGCTATTATATGGTCTGCGATTAGGGATAAGGCGTATTTT
clone_size: once; v_call: TRBV28; j_call: TRBJ2-6; d_call: NA; cdr3_aa: CASSLRLSGANVLTF; cdr3_nt: TGTGCCAGCAGTTTAAGACTCTCTGGGGCCAACGTCCTGACTTTC
clone_size: NA; v_call: TRBV18; j_call: TRBJ2-7; d_call: TRBD2; cdr3_aa: CASSPAGGHYEQYF; cdr3_nt: TGTGCCAGCTCACCAGCGGGAGGGCACTACGAGCAGTACTTC
clone_size: NA; v_call: TRBV6-2/TRBV6-3; j_call: TRBJ1-4; d_call: NA; cdr3_aa: CASSYSSRGREKLFF; cdr3_nt: TGTGCCAGCAGTTACTCGTCCAGGGGACGTGAAAAACTGTTTTTT
clone_size: NA; v_call: TRBV2; j_call: TRBJ1-3; d_call: NA; cdr3_aa: CASNLDLSSGNTIYF; cdr3_nt: TGTGCCAGCAACTTGGACCTGAGCTCTGGAAACACCATATATTTT
clone_size: NA; v_call: TRBV5-6; j_call: TRBJ2-1; d_call: NA; cdr3_aa: CASSLGTGKGYNEQFF; cdr3_nt: TGTGCCAGCAGCTTGGGTACGGGTAAGGGTTACAATGAGCAGTTCTTC
clone_size: NA; v_call: TRBV12-3/TRBV12-4; j_call: TRBJ2-7; d_call: NA; cdr3_aa: CASSFSTGSEQYF; cdr3_nt: TGTGCCAGCAGTTTTAGTACGGGTTCCGAGCAGTACTTC
clone_size: NA; v_call: TRBV6-1; j_call: TRBJ2-1; d_call: NA; cdr3_aa: CASTKRLGVVGNEQFF; cdr3_nt: TGTGCCAGCACCAAAAGGTTGGGGGTCGTCGGAAATGAGCAGTTCTTC
clone_size: NA; v_call: TRBV6-5; j_call: TRBJ2-7; d_call: NA; cdr3_aa: CASSLSGPGVYEQYF; cdr3_nt: TGTGCCAGCAGTCTCTCGGGCCCGGGAGTGTACGAGCAGTACTTC
clone_size: NA; v_call: TRBV10-3; j_call: TRBJ1-3; d_call: NA; cdr3_aa: CAISSDSSLRNTIYF; cdr3_nt: TGTGCCATCAGTTCGGACAGCAGTCTTAGAAACACCATATATTTT
clone_size: NA; v_call: TRBV4-2; j_call: TRBJ2-1; d_call: TRBD2; cdr3_aa: CASSGLAAHNEQFF; cdr3_nt: TGTGCCAGCAGCGGACTAGCGGCCCACAATGAGCAGTTCTTC
clone_size: NA; v_call: TRBV11-3; j_call: TRBJ2-7; d_call: NA; cdr3_aa: CASSLDWARPEQYF; cdr3_nt: TGTGCCAGCAGCTTAGATTGGGCTAGACCCGAGCAGTACTTC
clone_size: NA; v_call: TRBV21-1; j_call: TRBJ2-1; d_call: NA; cdr3_aa: CASSKKGTGETYNEQFF; cdr3_nt: TGTGCCAGCAGCAAAAAGGGAACGGGAGAGACCTACAATGAGCAGTTCTTC
clone_size: NA; v_call: TRBV20-1; j_call: TRBJ2-2; d_call: TRBD2; cdr3_aa: CSARDSGAGGRTGELFF; cdr3_nt: TGCAGTGCTAGAGATTCAGGAGCGGGAGGGAGAACCGGGGAGCTGTTTTTT
clone_size: NA; v_call: TRBV12-3/TRBV12-4; j_call: TRBJ2-3; d_call: TRBD1; cdr3_aa: CASSLAGGGTDTQYF; cdr3_nt: TGTGCCAGCAGTTTAGCAGGGGGCGGCACAGATACGCAGTATTTT
clone_size: NA; v_call: TRBV5-1; j_call: TRBJ2-5; d_call: TRBD1; cdr3_aa: CASSLGQGFTETQYF; cdr3_nt: TGCGCCAGCAGCTTGGGACAGGGGTTTACCGAGACCCAGTACTTC
clone_size: NA; v_call: TRBV11-3; j_call: TRBJ2-3; d_call: NA; cdr3_aa: CASAPPSAADTQYF; cdr3_nt: TGTGCCAGCGCCCCCCCTAGCGCCGCAGATACGCAGTATTTT
clone_size: NA; v_call: TRBV11-2; j_call: TRBJ2-2; d_call: NA; cdr3_aa: CASSPTGNTGELFF; cdr3_nt: TGTGCCAGCAGCCCTACGGGGAACACCGGGGAGCTGTTTTTT
clone_size: once; v_call: TRBV29-1; j_call: TRBJ2-5; d_call: NA; cdr3_aa: CSVAAVPKETQYF; cdr3_nt: TGCAGCGTAGCGGCGGTTCCCAAAGAGACCCAGTACTTC
clone_size: NA; v_call: TRBV2; j_call: TRBJ2-4; d_call: NA; cdr3_aa: CASSARYKNIQYF; cdr3_nt: TGTGCCAGCAGTGCTAGATACAAAAACATTCAGTACTTC
clone_size: NA; v_call: TRBV11-3; j_call: TRBJ2-1; d_call: NA; cdr3_aa: CASSRGIHNEQFF; cdr3_nt: TGTGCCAGCAGCCGCGGGATCCACAATGAGCAGTTCTTC
clone_size: once; v_call: TRBV11-1; j_call: TRBJ2-3; d_call: TRBD1; cdr3_aa: CASSLRQGRTDTQYF; cdr3_nt: TGTGCCAGCAGCTTACGACAGGGAAGAACAGATACGCAGTATTTT
clone_size: NA; v_call: TRBV7-9; j_call: TRBJ2-2; d_call: NA; cdr3_aa: CASSFQLSSTGELFF; cdr3_nt: TGTGCCAGCAGCTTTCAGTTATCCTCCACCGGGGAGCTGTTTTTT
clone_size: NA; v_call: TRBV7-7; j_call: TRBJ2-1; d_call: NA; cdr3_aa: CASSFSRSNEQFF; cdr3_nt: TGTGCTAGCAGCTTCTCGAGGTCGAATGAGCAGTTCTTC
clone_size: NA; v_call: TRBV11-1; j_call: TRBJ2-6; d_call: NA; cdr3_aa: CASSLEGGSGANVLTF; cdr3_nt: TGTGCCAGCAGCTTAGAGGGGGGCTCTGGGGCCAACGTCCTGACTTTC
clone_size: NA; v_call: TRBV5-5; j_call: TRBJ2-3; d_call: TRBD1; cdr3_aa: CASSASGGWDTDTQYF; cdr3_nt: TGTGCCAGCAGCGCATCAGGGGGCTGGGACACAGATACGCAGTATTTT
clone_size: NA; v_call: TRBV15; j_call: TRBJ2-5; d_call: NA; cdr3_aa: CATNLSLGTQYF; cdr3_nt: TGTGCCACCAATCTGTCCCTGGGGACCCAGTACTTC
clone_size: NA; v_call: TRBV15; j_call: TRBJ1-5; d_call: TRBD1; cdr3_aa: CATSRDQGEGPNQPQHF; cdr3_nt: TGTGCCACCAGCAGAGACCAGGGGGAGGGGCCCAATCAGCCCCAGCATTTT
clone_size: NA; v_call: TRBV7-2; j_call: TRBJ2-5; d_call: NA; cdr3_aa: CASSLGAGLWETQYF; cdr3_nt: TGTGCCAGCAGCTTAGGGGCAGGGTTGTGGGAGACCCAGTACTTC
clone_size: few; v_call: TRBV11-3; j_call: TRBJ2-7; d_call: NA; cdr3_aa: CASSLIPDEQYF; cdr3_nt: TGTGCCAGCAGCTTAATTCCGGACGAGCAGTACTTC
clone_size: NA; v_call: TRBV28; j_call: TRBJ2-5; d_call: NA; cdr3_aa: CASSLGPRTQYF; cdr3_nt: TGTGCCAGCAGTTTGGGCCCACGGACCCAGTACTTC
clone_size: NA; v_call: TRBV4-3; j_call: TRBJ2-2; d_call: NA; cdr3_aa: CASSQGQKGDTGELFF; cdr3_nt: TGCGCCAGCAGCCAAGGACAGAAGGGGGACACCGGGGAGCTGTTTTTT
clone_size: few; v_call: TRBV2; j_call: TRBJ1-1; d_call: NA; cdr3_aa: CASSGYTEAFF; cdr3_nt: TGTGCCAGCAGTGGATACACTGAAGCTTTCTTT
clone_size: NA; v_call: TRBV5-1; j_call: TRBJ2-5; d_call: NA; cdr3_aa: CASSPGSEGPQYF; cdr3_nt: TGCGCCAGCAGCCCCGGGTCAGAGGGGCCCCAGTACTTC
clone_size: once; v_call: TRBV18; j_call: TRBJ1-1; d_call: NA; cdr3_aa: CASSFQGKNTEAFF; cdr3_nt: TGTGCCAGCTCATTCCAGGGGAAGAACACTGAAGCTTTCTTT
clone_size: few; v_call: TRBV6-1; j_call: TRBJ1-4; d_call: NA; cdr3_aa: CASSEAGAREKLFF; cdr3_nt: TGTGCCAGCAGTGAAGCGGGGGCCCGTGAAAAACTGTTTTTT
clone_size: NA; v_call: TRBV3-1; j_call: TRBJ2-7; d_call: NA; cdr3_aa: CASSQVTGSYEQYF; cdr3_nt: TGTGCCAGCAGCCAAGTGACGGGTTCCTACGAGCAGTACTTC